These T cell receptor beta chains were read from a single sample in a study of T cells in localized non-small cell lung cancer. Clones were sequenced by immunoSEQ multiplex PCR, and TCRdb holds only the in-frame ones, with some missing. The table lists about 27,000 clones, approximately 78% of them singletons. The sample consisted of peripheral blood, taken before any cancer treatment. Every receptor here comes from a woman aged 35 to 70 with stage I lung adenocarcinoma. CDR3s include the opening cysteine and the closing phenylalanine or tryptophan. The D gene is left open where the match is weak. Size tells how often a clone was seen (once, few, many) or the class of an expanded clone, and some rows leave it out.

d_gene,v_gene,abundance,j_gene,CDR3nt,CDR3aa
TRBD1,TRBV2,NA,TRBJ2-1,TGTGCCAGCAGGGGGACAGGGAATGAGCAGTTCTTC,CASRGTGNEQFF
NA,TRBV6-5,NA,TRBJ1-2,TGTGCCAGCAGGGCGATTCGAAGGGACTATGGCTACACCTTC,CASRAIRRDYGYTF
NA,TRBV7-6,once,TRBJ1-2,TGTGCCAGCAGCTTGCAGGGGAGGCGGGGCTACACCTTC,CASSLQGRRGYTF
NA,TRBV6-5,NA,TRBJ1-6,TGTGCCAGCAGACTGCGGGATACCGGTTCACCCCTCCACTTT,CASRLRDTGSPLHF
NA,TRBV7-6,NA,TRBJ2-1,TGTGCCAGCAGCTTAGCGCAAAGCGGCCCAGAGCAGTTCTTC,CASSLAQSGPEQFF
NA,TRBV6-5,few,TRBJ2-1,TGTGCCAGCAGTTACTCGACCGAATACTCCTACAATGAGCAGTTCTTC,CASSYSTEYSYNEQFF
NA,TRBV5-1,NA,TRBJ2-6,TGCGCCAGCAGCTTGGGAACAGGGAATGGGGCCAACGTCCTGACTTTC,CASSLGTGNGANVLTF
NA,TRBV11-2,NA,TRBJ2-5,TGTGCCAGCAGCGCCGGGAAAGAGACCCAGTACTTC,CASSAGKETQYF
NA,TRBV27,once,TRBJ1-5,TGTGCCAGCAGCCCTAATACAGGGCGTGTCAATCAGCCCCAGCATTTT,CASSPNTGRVNQPQHF
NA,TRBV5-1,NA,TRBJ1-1,TGCGCCAGCAGCCTCCAGGTATACAGGGAGGGCACTGAAGCTTTCTTT,CASSLQVYREGTEAFF
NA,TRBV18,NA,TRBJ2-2,TGTGCCAGCTCACCACCCGGCACCGGGGAGCTGTTTTTT,CASSPPGTGELFF
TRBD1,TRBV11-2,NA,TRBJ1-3,TGTGCCAGCAGCTTAGGAAGAGGGACAGCCTCAAGAAACACCATATATTTT,CASSLGRGTASRNTIYF
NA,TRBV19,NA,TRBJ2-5,TGTGCCAGTAGTATAGGGACAATTTACGAGACCCAGTACTTC,CASSIGTIYETQYF
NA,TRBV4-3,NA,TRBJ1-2,TGCGCCAGCAGCCTATCCGGGACCGACTTAGGGGGCTACACCTTC,CASSLSGTDLGGYTF
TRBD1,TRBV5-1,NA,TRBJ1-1,TGCGCCAGCAGCGGACAGGGGAACACTGAAGCTTTCTTT,CASSGQGNTEAFF
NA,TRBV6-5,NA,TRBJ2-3,TGTGCCAGCAGTTACCAGTGGGGAGCCTCAGATACGCAGTATTTT,CASSYQWGASDTQYF
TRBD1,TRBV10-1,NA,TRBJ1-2,TGCGCCAGCAGTGCGGATTCAGGGGGCGCTGGCTACACCTTC,CASSADSGGAGYTF
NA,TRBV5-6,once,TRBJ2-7,TGTGCCAGCAGCTTGCAGGGAAGGCTCTACGAGCAGTACTTC,CASSLQGRLYEQYF
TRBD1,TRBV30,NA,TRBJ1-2,TGTGCCTGGCCGTCCCAGGGGGGGAATGGCTACACCTTC,CAWPSQGGNGYTF
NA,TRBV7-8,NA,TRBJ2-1,TGTGCCAGCAGCAGGACCGGGATAATTAGCGATGAGCAGTTCTTC,CASSRTGIISDEQFF
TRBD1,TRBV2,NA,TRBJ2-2,TGTGCCAGCAACGGACAGGGGGCGCGAGGGGCGAACACCGGGGAGCTGTTTTTT,CASNGQGARGANTGELFF
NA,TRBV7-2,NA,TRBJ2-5,TGTGCCAGCAGCTTATCGGTCGGACGGCAAGAGACCCAGTACTTC,CASSLSVGRQETQYF
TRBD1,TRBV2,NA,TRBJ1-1,TGTGCCAGCAGTGTCCTCGGATCTCCGGGACAGGGGACTGAAGCTTTCTTT,CASSVLGSPGQGTEAFF
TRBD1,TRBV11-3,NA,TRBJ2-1,TGTGCCAGCAGCGCCCGGACAGGGGCAAGAAATGAGCAGTTCTTC,CASSARTGARNEQFF
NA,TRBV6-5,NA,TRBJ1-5,TGTGCCAGCAGTCTAGGACAAAGCAATCAGCCCCAGCATTTT,CASSLGQSNQPQHF
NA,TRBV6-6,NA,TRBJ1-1,TGTGCCAGCAGTTACTCTGGACAGTTGAACACTGAAGCTTTCTTT,CASSYSGQLNTEAFF
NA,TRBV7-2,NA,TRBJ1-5,TGTGCCAGCAGCTTAAACCGGGACTCACGTCAGCCCCAGCATTTT,CASSLNRDSRQPQHF
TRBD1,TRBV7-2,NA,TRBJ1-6,TGTGCCAGCAGCCCCACGGGACAGTATTATTCACCCCTCCACTTT,CASSPTGQYYSPLHF
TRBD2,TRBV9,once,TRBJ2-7,TGTGCCAGCAGCCTTAAAGCGGGGGGTCCTAGTGAGCAGTACTTC,CASSLKAGGPSEQYF
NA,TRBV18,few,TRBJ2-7,TGTGCCAGCTCCCTCGGGTATTCCTACGAGCAGTACTTC,CASSLGYSYEQYF
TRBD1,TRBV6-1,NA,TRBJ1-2,TGTGCCAGCAGTGAAGCTTTAGGGACAGGAGCTAACTATGGCTACACCTTC,CASSEALGTGANYGYTF
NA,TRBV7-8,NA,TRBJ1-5,TGTGCCAGCAGCTTAGGACCAAGTCAGCCCCAGCATTTT,CASSLGPSQPQHF
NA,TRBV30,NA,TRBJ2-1,TGTGCCTGGAGTGTACGGGCGGTGGCTGGGTCTTACAATGAGCAGTTCTTC,CAWSVRAVAGSYNEQFF
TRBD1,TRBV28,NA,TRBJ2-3,TGTGCCAGCAGTTTCGGGCAGGGGGCCCCACTAGCAGAAGCAGATACGCAGTATTTT,CASSFGQGAPLAEADTQYF
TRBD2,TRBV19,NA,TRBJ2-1,TGTGCCAGTAGTATCGGCGGGGAGGGGTACAATGAGCAGTTCTTC,CASSIGGEGYNEQFF
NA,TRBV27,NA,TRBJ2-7,TGTGCCAGCAGTCGCCGGGACACCCCGTCGCACGAGCAGTACTTC,CASSRRDTPSHEQYF
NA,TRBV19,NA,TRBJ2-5,TGTGCCAGTAGTATGAAGGCCGGGGAGACCCAGTACTTC,CASSMKAGETQYF